Below, one T cell receptor beta chain is given with its context. The antigen remains undetermined. J lost 8 bases, V lost 5 bases, and 11 bases had no gene match. There are 15 residues in the CDR3. Germline lookup yields CDR1 MNHNS and CDR2 SASEGT. The data were taken from a study of identical twins. General observations from the study: Donors were not followed over many years; analysis was cross-sectional. Excess low generation probability was seen in twin-shared out-of-frame alpha sequences. Abundant cord blood beta clonotypes carried fewer insertions; memory repertoires showed none. Diverse VJ usage suggested most zero-insertion clonotypes were not invariant T cells.

A single record per CDR3 protein comes from TCRdb applying MiXCR to the 5' RACE reads. The sample records 210,000 or so distinct CDR3 sequences, around 6.9% being singletons. Another study also made use of these data, one on yellow fever vaccine responses in identical twins.

The chain couples TRBV6-1 to TRBJ1-3; 8 bases fit TRBD1. Source material: memory (CD45RO+) T cells sorted from blood. The receptor comes from a young woman in good health. CDR3 bases: TGTGCCAGCAGTCCCGGACAGGGCTTGAGGTACACCATATATTTT. Residues: CASSPGQGLRYTIYF.